The 21 T cell receptor beta chains reported below all come from one sample, sequenced in a study of blood T cell repertoires in COVID-19. The data were produced by immunoSEQ multiplex PCR, yet TCRdb's version contains in-frame clones alone and is incomplete. The top ten clones hold roughly 2.5% of a sample with around 49,000 clones, approximately 80% of them seen once. Sequencing used peripheral blood. The receptors stem from a woman aged 60-70 years with acute or convalescent COVID-19.

This chain links TRBV7-3 with TRBJ2-3; D possibly corresponds to TRBD1 (5 bases). Deletions cut 5 bases from V and 6 bases from J, with 12 bases between. This CDR3 region has 13 residues. Germline CDR1 is SGHTA and CDR2 is FQGTGA. CDR3 residues: CASSHYGADTQYF. For the CDR3, the DNA is TGTGCCAGCAGCCATTATGGGGCCGATACGCAGTATTTT.

CDR3 sequence (DNA): TGTGCCTGGAGCGATAAAACGACAGGGGAGGCTTTCTTT. Translated: CAWSDKTTGEAFF. The chain recombines TRBV30 with TRBJ1-1; TRBD1 matches 8 bases. V shed 3 bases, J shed 11 bases, and the junction held 11 bases outside the gene matches. Germline V CDR1 and CDR2: GTSNPN, SVGIG (reference sequence). The CDR3 length is 13 residues.

The sample holds a few counts of this clone. The CDR3 spells CATRGAGTTYEQYF. The CDR3 nucleotides read TGTGCCACCAGAGGGGCAGGAACAACCTACGAGCAGTACTTC. The rearrangement uses TRBV15 and TRBJ2-7; D is perhaps TRBD1 (5 bases). The germline V and J ends were trimmed by 6 bases and 2 bases, with 14 bases remaining between them. The CDR3 covers 14 residues. Looked up from germline, CDR1 is LNHNV and CDR2 is YYDKDF (reference sequence).

This clone was detected a few times. The V and J genes are TRBV2 and TRBJ2-7; 7 nucleotides match TRBD1. The CDR3 totals 14 residues. CDR1 is SNHLY and CDR2 is FYNNEI in the germline V gene. Trimming took 7 bases from V and 4 from J; bases not matched to a gene: 10. The CDR3 DNA reads TGTGCCAGCACCCCCGGGACAGATCCGTACGAGCAGTACTTC. This codes for CASTPGTDPYEQYF.

The genes are TRBV6-1 and TRBJ1-5, with no clear D. The V and J ends lost 3 bases and 1 base respectively, with 7 bases between them. Germline CDR1 reads MNHNS; CDR2 reads SASEGT. The CDR3 consists of 14 residues. The CDR3 region has the DNA TGTGCCAGCAGTGACCCGGGAAGCAATCAGCCCCAGCATTTT. Its protein product is CASSDPGSNQPQHF.

This clone occurred a few times. This chain uses TRBV7-8 with TRBJ2-3; D might be TRBD2 (7 bases). The CDR3 covers 16 residues. V was shortened by 4 bases and J by 1 base, with 15 bases between the two germline ends. Looked up from germline, CDR1 is SGHVS and CDR2 is FQNEAQ. The CDR3 DNA reads TGTGCCAGCAGCTCAGCGAAAGGGGGGGGCACAGATACGCAGTATTTT. Its translation is CASSSAKGGGTDTQYF. The full variable domain, completed using reference TRBV7-8 and TRBJ2-3, is GAGVSQSPRYKVAKRGQDVALRCDPISGHVSLFWYQQALGQGPEFLTYFQNEAQLDKSGLPSDRFFAERPEGSVSTLKIQRTQQEDSAVYLCASSSAKGGGTDTQYFGPGTRLTVL.

The chain carries TRBV4-2 and TRBJ2-1; TRBD2 matches at 14 bases. CDR1 is LGHNA and CDR2 is YNFKEQ in the germline V gene. This CDR3 region has 17 residues. The V and J ends lost 4 bases and 8 bases, in that order; junction bases with no gene match: 10. The CDR3 nucleotides are TGTGCCAGCAGCCCGAAAGGGACTAGCGGGAGTAGGGATGAGCAGTTCTTC. Protein: CASSPKGTSGSRDEQFF.

The rearrangement joins TRBV18 to TRBJ2-7; 10 positions agree with TRBD1. Germline CDR1 and CDR2: KGHSH and LQKENI. V was clipped by 0 bases and J by 0 bases; unmatched bases: 5. The CDR3 length is 17 residues. The CDR3: CASSPPGTGASSYEQYF. In DNA, the CDR3 is TGTGCCAGCTCACCACCCGGGACAGGGGCCAGCTCCTACGAGCAGTACTTC. Together with reference TRBV18 and TRBJ2-7, the CDR3 gives the full variable domain: NAGVMQNPRHLVRRRGQEARLRCSPMKGHSHVYWYRQLPEEGLKFMVYLQKENIIDESGMPKERFSAEFPKEGPSILRIQQVVRGDSAAYFCASSPPGTGASSYEQYFGPGTRLTVT.

The CDR3 here is CASSPGLAGEYEQYF. The DNA for the CDR3 is TGTGCCAGTAGCCCTGGACTAGCGGGAGAGTACGAGCAGTACTTC. The chain uses TRBV19 and TRBJ2-7; 13 nucleotides line up with TRBD2. From germline, CDR1 is LNHDA and CDR2 SQIVND (reference sequence). This CDR3 has 15 residues. V trimming: 6 bases; J trimming: 4 bases; junction bases outside the gene matches: 6.

Only one count was recorded for this clone. This chain links TRBV5-4 with TRBJ2-5, with TRBD2 identical over 11 bases. J was trimmed by 1 base and V by 3 bases; bases with no gene match: 11. Looked up from germline, CDR1 is SGHNT and CDR2 is YYREEE (reference sequence). This CDR3 is 18 amino acids long. CDR3 region: CASSSSPLGTSGQETQYF. CDR3 sequence (DNA): TGTGCCAGCAGCTCCTCACCCCTCGGGACTAGCGGCCAAGAGACCCAGTACTTC.

The rearrangement joins TRBV12-3 or TRBV12-4 to TRBJ1-1, with 7 nucleotides matching TRBD1. The V and J ends lost 9 bases and 5 bases, in that order; junction bases with no gene match: 9. CDR3 size: 13 residues. The CDR3 DNA sequence: TGTGCCAGTACACAGGGGTCGGGGACTGAAGCTTTCTTT. It yields the protein CASTQGSGTEAFF.

This clone was observed a handful of times. J is TRBJ1-4 and V is TRBV7-6; perhaps TRBD1 as D (6 bases). Germline CDR1 reads SGHVS; CDR2 reads FNYEAQ. Deletions cut 5 bases from V and 0 bases from J, with 10 bases between. This CDR3 region has 15 residues. As DNA, the CDR3 is TGTGCCAGCAGCCCTCCAGGGGCAACTAATGAAAAACTGTTTTTT. It encodes CASSPPGATNEKLFF.

This clone was recorded once. This chain joins TRBV9 and TRBJ2-3; D may be TRBD1 (5 bases). CDR1 SGDLS and CDR2 YYNGEE come from the germline V gene. The CDR3 runs 15 residues. Trimming cost V 3 bases and J 2 bases, with 13 bases left between them. In nucleotides, the CDR3 is TGTGCCAGCAGCGCCGGACACCTCTTCACAGATACGCAGTATTTT. Translation gives CASSAGHLFTDTQYF.

The chain joins TRBV21-1 to TRBJ1-5; TRBD1 was called by the table and not checked on the DNA. TRBV21-1 is shown as a pseudogene. CDR3 length equals 14 residues. The CDR3 DNA reads as TGTGCCATGGGGGCAGGGCCAGCAAAGGGGCCCCAGCATTTT. The encoded protein is CAMGAGPAKGPQHF.

The V gene is TRBV5-5, the J gene TRBJ2-5; D not resolved. The CDR3 spans 16 residues. CDR1 SGHKS and CDR2 YYEKEE come from the germline V gene (reference sequence). Between the trimmed V and J ends, which lost 3 bases and 2 bases, there was a span of 17 bases. The CDR3, as DNA: TGTGCCAGCAGCTCTTACGATTACTCGGTTCAAGAGACCCAGTACTTC. Encoded protein: CASSSYDYSVQETQYF.

The V gene is TRBV18, the J gene TRBJ1-2; D uncertain. V was clipped by 3 bases and J by 5 bases, with 13 bases between them. Germline CDR1 is KGHSH and CDR2 is LQKENI. CDR3 size: 14 residues. CDR3 sequence: CASSPKETQYGYTF. DNA for the CDR3: TGTGCCAGCTCACCTAAAGAGACACAGTATGGCTACACCTTC.

In its sample, this clone was seen a few times. V and J are TRBV3-1 (or the pseudogene TRBV3-2) and TRBJ1-2; D not resolved. The CDR3 loop spans 13 amino acids. The V gene lost 0 bases and the J gene lost 5 bases, with 7 bases spanning the gap. CDR1 LGHDT and CDR2 YNNKEL come from the germline V gene (reference sequence). Here the CDR3 reads CASSQDPRYGYTF. CDR3 bases: TGTGCCAGCAGCCAAGATCCTCGGTATGGCTACACCTTC.

This chain links TRBV12-3 or TRBV12-4 with TRBJ2-1; 11 bases agree with TRBD2. After removal of 10 bases from V and 5 bases from J, the junction contained 4 bases not matched to a gene. This CDR3 spans 13 amino acids. Here the CDR3 reads CATGTSGHNEQFF. For the CDR3, the DNA is TGTGCCACCGGGACTAGCGGACACAATGAGCAGTTCTTC.

The chain recombines TRBV6-2 or TRBV6-3 with TRBJ2-5; D may be TRBD2 (6 bases). V was trimmed by 2 bases and J by 5 bases, leaving 12 bases between them. Germline V gene lookup returns CDR1 MNHEY and CDR2 SVGEGT. The CDR3 is made up of 14 amino acids. The CDR3 region is CASSYAAGWETQYF. CDR3 nucleotide sequence: TGTGCCAGCAGTTACGCGGCGGGGTGGGAGACCCAGTACTTC.

The chain has TRBV6-5 and TRBJ2-7; D is uncertain. CDR1 MNHEY and CDR2 SVGAGI come from the germline V gene. This CDR3 is 15 amino acids long. V gave up 0 bases and J gave up 0 bases, with 9 bases separating them. The CDR3 reads CASSYSTPTSYEQYF. As DNA, the CDR3 is TGTGCCAGCAGTTACTCGACACCCACCTCCTACGAGCAGTACTTC.

In its sample, this clone was seen a few times. The chain carries TRBV30 and TRBJ2-7; TRBD2 matches 9 bases. The V and J ends lost 0 bases and 7 bases, in that order; junction bases with no gene match: 7. The length of the CDR3 is 14 residues. CDR1 is GTSNPN, CDR2 SVGIG, per germline (reference sequence). CDR3 loop: CAWSVGGRAGEQYF. DNA of the CDR3: TGTGCCTGGAGTGTAGGCGGGAGGGCTGGGGAGCAGTACTTC.